This T cell receptor beta chain was identified in a study of T cells after yellow fever vaccination. This clonotype appeared many times. What it recognizes is unknown. Study results and limitations: Only a minor proportion of clonotypes was detected across both CD4 and CD8 compartments.

TCRdb itself ran the 5' RACE reads through MiXCR, one entry per CDR3 protein. The repertoire holds 230,000 or so distinct CDR3 sequences, with roughly 3.7% as singletons. The material sequenced was PBMCs, taken 15 days after the yellow fever booster vaccination. This receptor was obtained from a man aged 18 to 29 who received the YFV17D yellow fever vaccine.

CDR3 nucleotide sequence: TGTGCCAGCAGGGTAGGGGCTGAAGCTTTCTTT. Residues: CASRVGAEAFF. The chain combines TRBV27 with TRBJ1-1; possible D gene TRBD1, 5 bases. Germline-derived CDR1 and CDR2 are MNHEY and SMNVEV (reference sequence). V was pared by 6 bases and J by 6 bases, with 8 bases between. This CDR3 contains 11 residues.